These 3 T cell receptor beta chains came from one sample sequenced in a study of shared clonotypes between healthy human individuals (dated by TCRdb to about 2020). Library method: the immunoSEQ multiplex PCR assay. Imported from immuneACCESS, the table was reduced by TCRdb to in-frame sequences with V and J called. These copies leave out some clones; in studies compared against another copy, an unresolved V gene accounts for under half, and the cause of the remainder is not known. Recorded for this sample are about 770,000 clones; roughly two thirds of them occurred a single time. Less than 2% of the sample rests with the top ten. The source material was memory CD4+ T cells sorted from blood. The cell subset or site label corresponds to: CD45RA-negative fraction. The origin of the receptors is a woman in her twenties or thirties in good health.

The chain is built from TRBV7-2 and TRBJ1-2, with 10 bases matching TRBD1. The V segment lost 5 bases and the J segment 7 bases; nucleotides outside the gene matches: 4. The CDR3 runs to 13 residues. The V gene's germline CDR1 is SGHTA and CDR2 FQGNSA. CDR3 sequence reads: CASSRQGASGYTF. The CDR3 nucleotides are TGTGCCAGCAGCCGACAGGGGGCCTCTGGCTACACCTTC.

This clone was counted only a few times. V gene TRBV11-2 combines with J gene TRBJ2-3; 14 bases are a match to TRBD2. With V trimmed by 1 base and J by 5 bases, 5 bases remained unmatched. There are 17 residues in the CDR3. CDR1 is SGHAT, CDR2 FQNNGV, per germline. CDR3 residues: CASSLVGTSGSLDTQYF. DNA of the CDR3: TGTGCCAGCAGCTTAGTAGGGACTAGCGGGAGTTTAGATACGCAGTATTTT. The complete variable domain, with remaining parts taken from reference TRBV11-2 and TRBJ2-3, reads EAGVAQSPRYKIIEKRQSVAFWCNPISGHATLYWYQQILGQGPKLLIQFQNNGVVDDSQLPKDRFSAERLKGVDSTLKIQPAKLEDSAVYLCASSLVGTSGSLDTQYFGPGTRLTVL.

This clone appeared a few times. The CDR3 nucleotides read TGTGCCAGCAGGGGCTCTGGGGCCAACGTCCTGACTTTC. As protein: CASRGSGANVLTF. This chain joins TRBV6-5 and TRBJ2-6, with D unclear. The CDR3 consists of 13 residues. Germline CDR1 MNHEY, CDR2 SVGAGI. Trimming removed 6 bases from V and 0 bases from J, with 3 bases in between.